These T cell receptor beta chains were read from a single sample in a study of lymphopenia after photon versus proton radiotherapy. The repertoire was sequenced with immunoSEQ multiplex PCR; TCRdb's copy has only in-frame clones and lacks some. Of tens of thousands of clones listed, 85% to 90% are singletons. This specimen was peripheral blood, taken from a patient treated with photon-based radiotherapy. The receptors shown here come from a middle-aged man with gastric cancer. Both conserved end residues are part of each CDR3. The D gene is left open where the match is weak. Clone size is not always given. Where it is, it says once, few, many or a class for expanded clones.

J gene,clone size,D gene,V gene,CDR3 protein,CDR3 DNA
TRBJ2-1,.,.,TRBV18,CASSPMGTRRGFF,TGTGCCAGCTCACCAATGGGGACACGTCGCGGTTTCTTC
TRBJ2-3,once,TRBD1,TRBV28,CASSHLGTGADTQYF,TGTGCCAGCAGTCACCTGGGGACAGGGGCAGATACGCAGTATTTT
TRBJ2-7,.,TRBD1,TRBV6-7,CASSQGLGTGVREQYF,TGTGCCAGCAGCCAGGGGTTGGGGACAGGGGTGCGGGAGCAGTACTTC
TRBJ2-2,once,.,TRBV7-2,CASSPSTGELFF,TGTGCCAGCAGCCCTAGCACCGGGGAGCTGTTTTTT
TRBJ1-1,.,.,TRBV15,CATSRDLRENTEAFF,TGTGCCACCAGCAGAGATTTGAGAGAGAACACTGAAGCTTTCTTT
TRBJ1-2,.,TRBD1,TRBV10-3,CAISESDRGRTTF,TGTGCCATCAGTGAGTCAGACAGGGGGAGGACCACCTTC
TRBJ2-1,.,TRBD2,TRBV18,CASSEGLADNEQFF,TGTGCCAGCTCAGAGGGACTAGCGGACAATGAGCAGTTCTTC
TRBJ1-1,.,.,TRBV9,CASSSLWASGDTEAFF,TGTGCCAGCAGCTCCCTGTGGGCTTCGGGGGACACTGAAGCTTTCTTT
TRBJ2-2,.,.,TRBV4-3,CASSLQGNGELFF,TGCGCCAGCAGCCTTCAGGGGAACGGGGAGCTGTTTTTT
TRBJ2-3,.,TRBD2,TRBV19,CASSLSSGVTDTQYF,TGTGCCAGTAGTCTTTCTAGCGGGGTTACAGATACGCAGTATTTT
TRBJ2-3,.,.,TRBV5-1,CASSHAPAPDTQYF,TGCGCCAGCAGTCATGCGCCAGCTCCGGATACGCAGTATTTT
TRBJ1-4,.,TRBD1,TRBV11-2,CASSPPGTGVVEKLFF,TGTGCCAGCAGCCCCCCCGGGACAGGGGTGGTTGAAAAACTGTTTTTT
TRBJ1-2,.,.,TRBV23-1,CASSHPTDYGYTF,TGCGCCAGCAGTCATCCGACAGACTATGGCTACACCTTC
TRBJ2-1,.,.,TRBV11-1,CASSFGSSYNEQFF,TGTGCCAGCAGCTTTGGCAGCTCCTACAATGAGCAGTTCTTC
TRBJ1-1,.,.,TRBV7-9,CASSKEIGNTEAFF,TGTGCCAGCAGCAAAGAGATAGGGAACACTGAAGCTTTCTTT
TRBJ1-3,medium-sized,TRBD1,TRBV29-1,CSAGQGSSGNTIYF,TGCAGCGCTGGACAGGGGAGCTCTGGAAACACCATATATTTT
TRBJ1-5,.,.,TRBV6-1,CASSGLTDQPQHF,TGTGCCAGCAGTGGCCTGACAGATCAGCCCCAGCATTTT
TRBJ2-5,.,.,TRBV7-3,CASSLVGETQYF,TGTGCCAGCAGCTTAGTCGGCGAGACCCAGTACTTC
TRBJ1-4,once,.,TRBV5-5,CASSLGGPNEKLFF,TGTGCCAGCAGCTTGGGGGGACCCAATGAAAAACTGTTTTTT
TRBJ1-5,.,.,TRBV2,CASRRVGLLTQPQHF,TGTGCCAGCAGAAGAGTGGGACTCCTAACACAGCCCCAGCATTTT
TRBJ1-6,.,TRBD1,TRBV5-1,CASSAGQGGNSPLHF,TGCGCCAGCAGCGCCGGACAGGGTGGTAATTCACCCCTCCACTTT
TRBJ2-7,.,TRBD1,TRBV12-5,CASAPTRGTLYEQYF,TGTGCTAGTGCCCCGACCAGGGGGACCCTCTACGAGCAGTACTTC
TRBJ2-1,.,.,TRBV6-6,CASSPQGGPSEQFF,TGTGCCAGCAGCCCCCAGGGGGGGCCCAGTGAGCAGTTCTTC
TRBJ2-7,.,.,TRBV7-9,CASSLLSGYEQYF,TGTGCCAGCAGCTTACTCTCGGGATACGAGCAGTACTTC
TRBJ1-4,.,.,TRBV4-3,CASSHLHGATNEKLFF,TGCGCCAGCAGCCACCTTCACGGAGCAACTAATGAAAAACTGTTTTTT
TRBJ1-2,.,.,TRBV30,CAVQQGEHYGYTF,TGTGCCGTCCAACAAGGGGAACACTATGGCTACACCTTC
TRBJ2-3,.,.,TRBV12-5,CASGLGRRIGDTQYF,TGTGCTAGTGGTTTGGGACGCAGGATCGGAGATACGCAGTATTTT
TRBJ2-7,.,.,TRBV5-6,CASSLTGAYEQYF,TGTGCCAGCAGCTTGACTGGGGCCTACGAGCAGTACTTC
TRBJ1-6,.,.,TRBV11-3,CASSYNTRDALDNSPLHF,TGTGCCAGCAGCTACAACACCAGGGACGCCTTGGATAATTCACCCCTCCACTTT
TRBJ1-5,.,TRBD1,TRBV7-9,CASSSTGGYQPQHF,TGTGCCAGCAGCTCCACAGGGGGATATCAGCCCCAGCATTTT
TRBJ2-2,once,.,TRBV10-3,CAIGSGKNTGELFF,TGTGCCATCGGCTCGGGAAAGAACACCGGGGAGCTGTTTTTT
TRBJ2-2,.,.,TRBV5-5,CASSLDPSVDTGELFF,TGTGCCAGCAGCTTGGATCCTAGCGTAGACACCGGGGAGCTGTTTTTT
TRBJ2-7,.,TRBD1,TRBV4-1,CASSPAGTGEYEQYF,TGCGCCAGCAGCCCCGCCGGGACAGGGGAATACGAGCAGTATTTC
TRBJ1-2,.,.,TRBV9,CASSVGEGYGYTF,TGTGCCAGCAGCGTAGGGGAGGGCTATGGCTACACCTTC
TRBJ2-5,.,TRBD2,TRBV7-3,CASSTGLAGAFQETQYF,TGTGCCAGCAGCACGGGACTAGCGGGGGCCTTTCAAGAGACCCAGTACTTC
TRBJ2-7,.,TRBD1,TRBV6-1,CASRGQSSYEQYF,TGTGCCAGCAGGGGACAGAGCTCCTACGAGCAGTACTTC
TRBJ1-3,.,.,TRBV5-1,CASSLGGSSGNTIYF,TGCGCCAGCAGCTTGGGGGGCAGCTCTGGAAACACCATATATTTT
TRBJ1-5,.,TRBD1,TRBV2,CASRDRVSNQPQHF,TGTGCCAGCAGGGACAGGGTTAGCAATCAGCCCCAGCATTTT
TRBJ1-6,.,.,TRBV30,CAWSLGTAPLHF,TGTGCCTGGAGTCTGGGGACGGCACCCCTCCACTTT
TRBJ2-5,.,.,TRBV4-1,CASSQGARTVQETQYF,TGCGCCAGCAGCCAAGGGGCAAGGACCGTCCAAGAGACCCAGTACTTC
TRBJ2-2,.,.,TRBV27,CASSPRGDTGELFF,TGTGCCAGCAGCCCAAGGGGGGACACCGGGGAGCTGTTTTTT
TRBJ1-1,.,.,TRBV7-2,CASSPRALLSYTEAFF,TGTGCCAGCAGCCCTAGAGCCCTCCTGTCATACACTGAAGCTTTCTTT
TRBJ2-1,.,.,TRBV7-9,CASSSVQDEQFF,TGTGCCAGCAGCTCCGTTCAGGATGAGCAGTTCTTC
TRBJ2-2,.,.,TRBV5-1,CASSFKQGNTGELFF,TGCGCCAGCAGCTTCAAACAGGGCAACACCGGGGAGCTGTTTTTT
TRBJ2-2,.,TRBD1,TRBV18,CASSGLQGSSGELFF,TGTGCCAGCTCAGGCCTACAGGGGAGTTCCGGGGAGCTGTTTTTT
TRBJ1-1,.,.,TRBV30,CAWRAVGTEAFF,TGTGCCTGGAGGGCAGTCGGGACTGAAGCTTTCTTT
TRBJ2-7,.,.,TRBV2,CASSGVGAYEQYF,TGTGCCAGCAGTGGGGTTGGAGCCTACGAGCAGTACTTC
TRBJ2-7,medium-sized,TRBD1,TRBV2,CASTTDRGGDEQYF,TGTGCCAGCACTACGGACAGGGGCGGCGACGAGCAGTACTTC
TRBJ1-6,.,.,TRBV27,CASSPRSRGESPLHF,TGTGCCAGCAGTCCCCGCTCGAGGGGCGAGTCACCCCTCCACTTT
TRBJ2-5,.,TRBD2,TRBV7-7,CASSPLAGGYQETQYF,TGTGCCAGCAGCCCATTGGCGGGGGGTTACCAAGAGACCCAGTACTTC
TRBJ2-3,.,.,TRBV18,CASSSDSTDTQYF,TGTGCCAGCTCATCGGATAGCACAGATACGCAGTATTTT
TRBJ1-1,.,.,TRBV5-6,CASSGGWQTNTEAFF,TGTGCCAGCAGCGGGGGTTGGCAGACGAACACTGAAGCTTTCTTT